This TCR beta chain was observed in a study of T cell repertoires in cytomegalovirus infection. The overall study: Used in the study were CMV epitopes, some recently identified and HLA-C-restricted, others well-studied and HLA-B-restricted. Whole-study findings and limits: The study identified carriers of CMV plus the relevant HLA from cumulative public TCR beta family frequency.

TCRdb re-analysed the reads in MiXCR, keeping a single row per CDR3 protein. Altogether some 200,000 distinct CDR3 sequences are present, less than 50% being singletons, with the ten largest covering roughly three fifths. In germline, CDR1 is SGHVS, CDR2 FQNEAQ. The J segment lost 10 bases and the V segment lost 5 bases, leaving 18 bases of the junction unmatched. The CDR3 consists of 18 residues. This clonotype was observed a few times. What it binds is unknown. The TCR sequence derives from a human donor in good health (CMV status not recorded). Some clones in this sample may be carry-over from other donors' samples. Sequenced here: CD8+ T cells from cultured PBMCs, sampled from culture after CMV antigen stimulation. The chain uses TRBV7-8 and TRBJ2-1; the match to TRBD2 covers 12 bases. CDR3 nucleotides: TGTGCCAGCAGCCCCAGACTAGCGGGGGACCGGAGGCCAGGAGAGCAGTTCTTC. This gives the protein CASSPRLAGDRRPGEQFF.